This T cell receptor beta chain was identified during a study of T cells after yellow fever vaccination. Study-level points and caveats: A faster peak, day 5 versus 15, was reached by the weaker secondary response. Among all clonotypes, a small share was observed in both CD4 and CD8 compartments. Reappearance after the booster was seen for most primary-vaccination clones, at 95% to 97% CD4 and 85% to 90% CD8.

The V end was cut by 3 bases, the J end by 0 bases, with 9 bases between. Germline CDR1 reads MNHEY; CDR2 reads SMNVEV (reference sequence). This CDR3 has 16 residues. A few counts support this clonotype. Its antigen remains unknown. Synthesis of TCR cDNA relied on 5'RACE template switching, which attached a universal primer site and UMIs. One entry per CDR3 protein results from TCRdb running MiXCR on the 5' RACE reads. Here the sample spans about 120,000 distinct CDR3 sequences, about 8.2% being singletons. This sequence originates from a man in his late teens or twenties who received the YFV17D yellow fever vaccine. Here the sequenced sample was CD8+ T cells sorted from PBMCs, taken on the day of the yellow fever booster vaccination. The chain carries TRBV27 and TRBJ2-6, with D unresolved. CDR3 DNA sequence: TGTGCCAGCAGTTTCTTGCCCACCTCTGGGGCCAACGTCCTGACTTTC. Its protein product is CASSFLPTSGANVLTF.